Following are 22 T cell receptor beta chains from one sample sequenced in a study of T cell responses to AZD1222 COVID-19 vaccine. Here immunoSEQ multiplex PCR was the method, and the copy in TCRdb shows in-frame clones only, minus some. This sample has some 130,000 clones, with about 93% found just once. The source material was peripheral blood, sampled on day 0 of AZD1222 vaccination. These receptors were taken from an adult in good health.

This chain uses TRBV27 with TRBJ1-5; 7 bases align to TRBD1. Trimming at V came to 5 bases and at J to 6 bases, leaving 7 bases not matched to a gene. Germline V gene data show CDR1 as MNHEY and CDR2 as SMNVEV (reference sequence). CDR3 size: 14 residues. The CDR3 spells CASSPGTAGQPQHF. CDR3 nucleotide sequence: TGTGCCAGCAGTCCCGGGACAGCTGGTCAGCCCCAGCATTTT.

The rearrangement joins TRBV21-1 to TRBJ1-2. TRBV21-1 is a listed pseudogene. The CDR3 runs to 12 residues. CDR3 nucleotides: TGTGCCAGCAGCGCTCACAACTATGGCTACACCTTC. Protein: CASSAHNYGYTF.

The chain joins TRBV7-6 to TRBJ2-1, with D possibly being TRBD2 (6 bases). The length of the CDR3 is 20 residues. The germline CDR1 and CDR2 sequences are SGHVS and FNYEAQ. The germline V and J ends were trimmed by 0 bases and 5 bases, with 26 bases remaining between them. The CDR3: CASSLAPGTWGLAADNEQFF. The DNA of the CDR3 is TGTGCCAGCAGCTTAGCTCCGGGAACTTGGGGACTCGCTGCCGACAATGAGCAGTTCTTC.

The V and J genes are TRBV7-9 and TRBJ1-1; no definite D call. This CDR3 region has 11 residues. Germline V gene lookup returns CDR1 SEHNR and CDR2 FQNEAQ (reference sequence). V lost 5 bases to trimming and J lost 5 bases, with 6 bases between them. The CDR3 sequence: CASSRFTEAFF. For the CDR3, the DNA is TGTGCCAGCAGCCGCTTTACTGAAGCTTTCTTT.

The V gene is TRBV18, the J gene TRBJ1-5, with D unresolved. The CDR3 sequence is 13 residues long. V was pared by 2 bases and J by 6 bases, with 8 bases between. The germline CDR1 and CDR2 sequences are KGHSH and LQKENI. The CDR3: CASSPGNGQPQHF. The CDR3 coding sequence is TGTGCCAGCTCACCAGGGAACGGTCAGCCCCAGCATTTT.

J is TRBJ1-4 and V is TRBV4-1; D is perhaps TRBD1 (6 bases). The germline V and J ends were trimmed by 5 bases and 4 bases, with 17 bases remaining between them. Germline CDR1 is MGHRA and CDR2 is YSYEKL. The length of the CDR3 is 16 residues. CDR3 in DNA: TGCGCCAGCAGCGAGGGGGAAGTAACCTATAATGAAAAACTGTTTTTT. Protein sequence: CASSEGEVTYNEKLFF.

The rearrangement links TRBV6-5 to TRBJ1-3; no clear D. Germline V lookup: CDR1 MNHEY, CDR2 SVGAGI. The CDR3 totals 14 residues. Trimming removed 4 bases from V and 1 base from J, with 8 bases in between. CDR3: CASSLSGSGNTIYF. For the CDR3, the DNA is TGTGCCAGCAGTTTATCGGGATCTGGAAACACCATATATTTT.

For this clone: Germline and junction disagree at one end, which may indicate a read error. V and J are TRBV6-2 or TRBV6-3 and TRBJ1-4; D remains unclear. This CDR3 is 15 amino acids long. Germline V gene sequence: CDR1 MNHEY, CDR2 SVGEGT. Here the CDR3 reads CASSHSSWRGEKLFF. The CDR3 DNA reads as TGTGCCAGCAGTCACTCTAGTTGGCGAGGGGAAAAACTGTTTTTT.

V and J are TRBV4-1 and TRBJ2-7; D gene unclear. Looked up from germline, CDR1 is MGHRA and CDR2 is YSYEKL. V was shortened by 0 bases and J by 3 bases, with 9 bases between the two germline ends. This CDR3 is built from 14 residues. The CDR3 sequence: CASSQDSLFYEQYF. DNA of the CDR3: TGCGCCAGCAGCCAAGACTCTCTTTTCTACGAGCAGTACTTC.

V usage is TRBV5-1 and J usage is TRBJ1-1; D uncertain. CDR1 and CDR2 from the germline V gene are SGHRS and YFSETQ. The CDR3 is 12 residues long. V was shortened by 6 bases and J by 7 bases, with 13 bases between the two germline ends. CDR3 in amino acids: CASKLEDSEAFF. The CDR3 bases are TGCGCCAGCAAACTAGAGGATAGTGAAGCTTTCTTT.

This chain joins TRBV2 and TRBJ1-4; no definite D call. Trimming removed 4 bases from V and 6 bases from J, with 3 bases in between. Germline loops: CDR1 SNHLY, CDR2 FYNNEI. This CDR3 is built from 11 residues. The CDR3 loop reads CASSADEKLFF. The CDR3 nucleotides are TGTGCCAGCAGTGCCGATGAAAAACTGTTTTTT.

V usage is TRBV3-1 (or the pseudogene TRBV3-2) and J usage is TRBJ1-1; D is unclear. V lost 2 bases and J lost 7, with 14 bases in between. This CDR3 region has 14 residues. Per the germline V gene, CDR1 is LGHDT and CDR2 is YNNKEL (reference sequence). CDR3 loop: CASSQWVLASEAFF. The CDR3 DNA reads TGTGCCAGCAGCCAATGGGTTTTGGCTAGTGAAGCTTTCTTT.

This chain uses TRBV6-8 with TRBJ2-5; TRBD2 matches at 9 bases. V dropped 8 bases and J dropped 5; count of bases not matched to a gene: 6. This CDR3 is 13 amino acids long. Germline V gene data show CDR1 as MNHGY and CDR2 as SAAAGT. This CDR3 reads CASRGGAYETQYF. In DNA form, the CDR3 reads TGTGCCAGCCGCGGGGGGGCCTATGAGACCCAGTACTTC.

The rearrangement uses TRBV28 and TRBJ1-5, with a tentative D call TRBD1 (5 bases). CDR3 size: 12 residues. The V gene's germline CDR1 is MDHEN and CDR2 SYDVKM. V was cut by 10 bases and J by 15 bases, with 22 bases left in between. CDR3 nucleotides: TGTGCCACCACCGGCCGGGACTTTCGGGGGCATTTT. Its translation: CATTGRDFRGHF.

V gene TRBV9 combines with J gene TRBJ2-2; TRBD2 is a possible D gene (7 bases). Trimming pared 3 bases from V and 3 bases from J, leaving 15 bases between. The CDR3 loop spans 16 amino acids. Germline V gene sequence: CDR1 SGDLS, CDR2 YYNGEE. CDR3 coding DNA: TGTGCCAGCAGCGGTGTCGGGGGGCTGGACACCGGGGAGCTGTTTTTT. Translation: CASSGVGGLDTGELFF.

V usage is TRBV6-5 and J usage is TRBJ1-1, with D unclear. CDR1 and CDR2 from the germline V gene are MNHEY and SVGAGI. Trimming left V 7 bases short and J 1 base short, with 7 bases between. This CDR3 spans 12 amino acids. CDR3 bases: TGTGCCAGCACGGCAGGGAACACTGAAGCTTTCTTT. The encoded protein is CASTAGNTEAFF.

V and J are TRBV10-3 and TRBJ1-5; D gene unclear. Trimming shortened V by 3 bases and J by 5 bases, and 17 bases separated the two germline ends. Germline V gives CDR1 ENHRY, CDR2 SYGVKD. This CDR3 is 16 amino acids long. The CDR3 region has the DNA TGTGCCATCAGTGAAAGAGGCCACTCTGGGGATCAGCCCCAGCATTTT. Protein: CAISERGHSGDQPQHF.

The V gene is TRBV25-1, the J gene TRBJ2-7, with a tentative D call TRBD2 (5 bases). V lost 7 bases and J 2 bases, leaving 9 bases between the germline ends. The CDR3 sequence is 12 residues long. Germline V gene sequence: CDR1 MGHDK, CDR2 SYGVNS. The CDR3 loop is CASNTGAYEQYF. DNA of the CDR3: TGTGCCAGCAATACCGGGGCCTACGAGCAGTACTTC.

This chain joins TRBV30 and TRBJ1-2; perhaps TRBD1 as D (6 bases). Germline V lookup: CDR1 GTSNPN, CDR2 SVGIG (reference sequence). CDR3 length equals 13 residues. The V end lost 5 bases, the J end lost 3 bases, and 13 bases lay between the germline ends. For the CDR3, the DNA is TGTGCCTGGGCCCGGGACACACACTATGGCTACACCTTC. It yields the protein CAWARDTHYGYTF.

This chain connects TRBV19 to TRBJ1-5; D ambiguous. The CDR3 spans 13 residues. Germline values: CDR1 LNHDA, CDR2 SQIVND (reference sequence). Trimming cost V 6 bases and J 4 bases, with 10 bases left between them. The CDR3 sequence is CASRRSFNQPQHF. CDR3 coding DNA: TGTGCCAGTAGGAGGTCCTTTAATCAGCCCCAGCATTTT.

V and J are TRBV6-5 and TRBJ1-5, with D possibly being TRBD1 (6 bases). Germline V gene lookup returns CDR1 MNHEY and CDR2 SVGAGI. This CDR3 has 15 residues. V was cut by 6 bases and J by 0 bases, with 12 bases left in between. The CDR3 loop is CASRGGDTSNQPQHF. CDR3 sequence (DNA): TGTGCCAGCAGAGGAGGGGACACTAGCAATCAGCCCCAGCATTTT.

The gene calls are TRBV24-1 and TRBJ2-3, with 7 bases lining up with TRBD1. This CDR3 comprises 16 residues. With 0 bases clipped from V and 0 bases from J, the junction kept 2 bases outside the gene matches. Germline lookup yields CDR1 KGHDR and CDR2 SFDVKD. The CDR3 bases are TGTGCCACCAGTGATTTGAAAGGGGGCAGCACAGATACGCAGTATTTT. As protein: CATSDLKGGSTDTQYF.